The 3 T cell receptor beta chains listed next were all sequenced from one sample in a study of T cell responses to AZD1222 COVID-19 vaccine. The repertoire was sequenced with immunoSEQ multiplex PCR; TCRdb's copy has only in-frame clones and lacks some. The table has approximately 100,000 clones, roughly 90% seen once. The specimen was peripheral blood, collected on day 0 of MenACWY control vaccination. These receptors originate from an adult in good health.

The CDR3 loop is CASSTPGRDRLGETQYF. The CDR3, as DNA: TGTGCCAGCAGCACCCCGGGGCGGGACAGGTTAGGAGAGACCCAGTACTTC. The rearrangement joins TRBV11-3 to TRBJ2-5, with 8 bases that match TRBD1. The CDR3 is made up of 17 amino acids. CDR1 is SGHNT and CDR2 is YENEEA in the germline V gene. The J segment lost 4 bases and the V segment lost 5 bases, leaving 15 bases of the junction unmatched.

The CDR3 protein is CASSLQGKDTQYF. The CDR3, as DNA: TGTGCCAGCAGCTTACAGGGGAAAGATACGCAGTATTTT. V usage is TRBV5-5 and J usage is TRBJ2-3, with 7 bases fitting TRBD1. V lost 2 bases, J lost 5 bases, and 2 bases stayed unmatched. The CDR3 runs 13 residues. Germline CDR1 is SGHKS and CDR2 is YYEKEE (reference sequence). The full variable domain, rest sourced from reference TRBV5-5 and TRBJ2-3, is DAGVTQSPTHLIKTRGQQVTLRCSPISGHKSVSWYQQVLGQGPQFIFQYYEKEERGRGNFPDRFSARQFPNYSSELNVNALLLGDSALYLCASSLQGKDTQYFGPGTRLTVL.

V and J are TRBV9 and TRBJ1-3; the D is unclear. Germline V gene sequence: CDR1 SGDLS, CDR2 YYNGEE. The CDR3 runs 12 residues. V lost 5 bases and J lost 4, with 7 bases in between. The CDR3 DNA reads as TGTGCCAGCAGTTTAGGGGGAAACACCATATATTTT. It yields the protein CASSLGGNTIYF.